The 14 T cell receptor beta chains reported below all come from one sample, sequenced in a study of blood T cell repertoires in COVID-19. The assay was immunoSEQ multiplex PCR, and TCRdb's table has in-frame clones only and misses some. The profile shows about 230,000 clones, nearly 90% of them singletons. The sequenced sample was peripheral blood. These receptors all stem from a woman under 30 who had recovered from COVID-19.

V is TRBV30 and J is TRBJ2-7, with D possibly TRBD1 on 6 matching bases. Between the trimmed V and J ends, which lost 6 bases and 1 base, there was a span of 16 bases. Germline loops: CDR1 GTSNPN, CDR2 SVGIG (reference sequence). The CDR3 runs 14 residues. Here the CDR3 reads CACCRGGISYEQYF. The CDR3 DNA sequence: TGTGCCTGCTGCCGAGGGGGAATTTCCTACGAGCAGTACTTC.

The genes are TRBV10-3 and TRBJ2-7, with TRBD2 matching over 7 bases. The germline V gene encodes CDR1 ENHRY and CDR2 SYGVKD. J gave up 5 bases and V 3 bases, and 13 bases lay outside the gene matches. CDR3 length: 16 residues. CDR3 sequence reads: CAISDLFAGEGNEQYF. DNA for the CDR3: TGTGCCATCAGTGACCTTTTTGCGGGAGAAGGGAACGAGCAGTACTTC.

This clone came up once. The rearrangement joins TRBV28 to TRBJ2-7; D may be TRBD1 (5 bases). V was cut by 8 bases and J by 2 bases, with 16 bases left in between. The CDR3 extends over 14 amino acids. CDR1 is MDHEN, CDR2 SYDVKM, per germline. DNA for the CDR3: TGTGCCAGCGGAGACAGCGCTACGGCCTACGAGCAGTACTTC. Translation: CASGDSATAYEQYF.

V usage is TRBV27 and J usage is TRBJ2-1; 8 nucleotides line up with TRBD1. The CDR3 has 13 residues. From germline, CDR1 is MNHEY and CDR2 SMNVEV (reference sequence). Trimming removed 7 bases from V and 5 bases from J; junction bases left unmatched: 4. The CDR3 sequence is CASNLQGDNEQFF. The CDR3 DNA reads TGTGCCAGCAACCTACAGGGGGACAATGAGCAGTTCTTC.

The chain employs TRBV29-1 and TRBJ1-1; 7 positions agree with TRBD1. The trim removed 6 bases at V and 6 bases at J, leaving 10 bases unmatched. Germline assignment: CDR1 SQVTM and CDR2 ANQGSEA. The CDR3 has 13 amino acids. CDR3 in amino acids: CSVCDRVIAEAFF. In DNA form, the CDR3 reads TGCAGCGTCTGCGACAGGGTGATCGCTGAAGCTTTCTTT.

This rearrangement joins TRBV25-1 to TRBJ2-5; TRBD2 matches 10 bases. This CDR3 has 15 amino acids. V was clipped by 4 bases and J by 4 bases; unmatched bases: 6. Germline loops: CDR1 MGHDK, CDR2 SYGVNS. In DNA form, the CDR3 reads TGTGCCAGCAGTGGGCCTAGCGGGAGCGGAGAGACCCAGTACTTC. It yields the protein CASSGPSGSGETQYF.

This clone showed up just once. The chain employs TRBV6-2 or TRBV6-3 and TRBJ1-1; 8 nucleotides align to TRBD1. Germline V gene lookup returns CDR1 MNHEY and CDR2 SVGEGT. V gave up 5 bases and J gave up 3 bases; unmatched junction bases: 2. This CDR3 has 13 residues. CDR3 amino acids: CASSDRGHTEAFF. CDR3 bases: TGTGCCAGCAGTGACAGGGGTCACACTGAAGCTTTCTTT.

V gene TRBV6-1 combines with J gene TRBJ1-1; D perhaps matches TRBD1 (5 bases). Trimming took 1 base from V and 6 from J, leaving 12 bases between them. The CDR3 consists of 14 residues. CDR1 is MNHNS, CDR2 SASEGT, per germline. CDR3 DNA sequence: TGTGCCAGCAGTGAAGATCCTGGGGCAGCTGAAGCTTTCTTT. Translated: CASSEDPGAAEAFF.

The rearrangement joins TRBV5-1 to TRBJ1-2; 7 positions agree with TRBD1. Unmatched junction bases numbered 7, after V lost 4 bases and J lost 4 bases. Germline V gene data show CDR1 as SGHRS and CDR2 as YFSETQ. The CDR3 consists of 14 residues. CDR3 protein: CASSRDRGSYGYTF. DNA for the CDR3: TGCGCCAGCAGCAGGGACAGAGGTTCCTATGGCTACACCTTC. Using reference TRBV5-1 and TRBJ1-2 for the parts outside the CDR3, the full variable domain is KAGVTQTPRYLIKTRGQQVTLSCSPISGHRSVSWYQQTPGQGLQFLFEYFSETQRNKGNFPGRFSGRQFSNSRSEMNVSTLELGDSALYLCASSRDRGSYGYTFGSGTRLTVV.

This clone is a singleton in its sample. The chain combines TRBV6-2 or TRBV6-3 with TRBJ2-1; the match to TRBD1 covers 10 bases. The V gene end was trimmed by 6 bases and the J gene end by 8 bases; junction bases not matched to a gene: 7. CDR1 and CDR2 from the germline V gene are MNHEY and SVGEGT. There are 14 residues in the CDR3. The CDR3 reads CASSLGQGEYEQFF. CDR3 DNA: TGTGCCAGCAGCCTCGGACAGGGGGAATATGAGCAGTTCTTC.

The V call is TRBV27, the J call TRBJ2-7, with 9 bases fitting TRBD1. In germline, CDR1 is MNHEY, CDR2 SMNVEV (reference sequence). The V gene end was trimmed by 2 bases and the J gene end by 2 bases; junction bases not matched to a gene: 4. The CDR3 covers 15 residues. The DNA for the CDR3 is TGTGCCAGCAGTTTAATGGGGACAGGGACCTACGAGCAGTACTTC. Its translation: CASSLMGTGTYEQYF.

This chain connects TRBV27 to TRBJ1-1, with 11 positions matching TRBD1. Trimming took 9 bases from V and 4 from J; bases not matched to a gene: 10. In germline, CDR1 is MNHEY, CDR2 SMNVEV (reference sequence). The length of the CDR3 is 15 residues. CDR3 DNA sequence: TGTGCCAGTCGACCCGGGACAGGGGGTTTCACTGAAGCTTTCTTT. It translates to CASRPGTGGFTEAFF.

The chain employs TRBV6-5 and TRBJ2-5; D call uncertain. The ends were cut back, 6 bases at V and 3 bases at J, with 5 bases in the middle. The germline CDR1 and CDR2 sequences are MNHEY and SVGAGI. This CDR3 is 11 amino acids long. The CDR3 DNA sequence: TGTGCCAGCAGGCTAAAAGAGACCCAGTACTTC. This gives the protein CASRLKETQYF.

The rearrangement uses TRBV27 and TRBJ2-7; 8 nucleotides line up with TRBD1. The V gene's germline CDR1 is MNHEY and CDR2 SMNVEV (reference sequence). The CDR3 length is 15 residues. The J segment lost 2 bases and the V segment lost 7 bases, leaving 10 bases of the junction unmatched. The CDR3 DNA sequence: TGTGCCAGCATAAAACAGGGGGGTCCTACCTACGAGCAGTACTTC. It is translated as CASIKQGGPTYEQYF.